These T cell receptor beta chains were read from a single sample in a study of T cells in localized non-small cell lung cancer. Profiling relied on immunoSEQ multiplex PCR, and the TCRdb table lists in-frame clones only, not all of them. Among roughly 48,000 clones, over 70% were seen once, and the ten largest hold 4.5% to 5.5%. The sample here was PBMCs, taken before any cancer treatment. The origin of the receptors is a woman between 35 and 75 years old with stage II lung adenocarcinoma. CDR3s include the opening cysteine and the closing phenylalanine or tryptophan. The order of the fields is CDR3 protein, CDR3 DNA, J gene, clone size, D gene, V gene. A D gene is named only where the DNA matches it firmly. Clone size is stated in some rows and not others, as once, few, many or a class when expanded.

cdr3_aa: CASSRDYSGNTIYF; cdr3_nt: TGTGCCAGCAGCAGGGACTACTCTGGAAACACCATATATTTT; j_call: TRBJ1-3; clone_size: few; d_call: .; v_call: TRBV5-6
cdr3_aa: CASSERSSNQPQHF; cdr3_nt: TGTGCCAGCAGTGAACGGAGTAGCAATCAGCCCCAGCATTTT; j_call: TRBJ1-5; clone_size: .; d_call: .; v_call: TRBV2
cdr3_aa: CASSLDFDPWETGELFF; cdr3_nt: TGTGCCAGCAGCTTAGATTTCGACCCCTGGGAGACCGGGGAGCTGTTTTTT; j_call: TRBJ2-2; clone_size: .; d_call: .; v_call: TRBV11-2
cdr3_aa: CASSQGQGIRETQYF; cdr3_nt: TGTGCCAGCAGCCAAGGACAGGGGATCCGGGAGACCCAGTACTTC; j_call: TRBJ2-5; clone_size: .; d_call: TRBD1; v_call: TRBV5-5
cdr3_aa: CASSSGGADTQYF; cdr3_nt: TGTGCCAGCAGCTCCGGGGGAGCAGATACGCAGTATTTT; j_call: TRBJ2-3; clone_size: few; d_call: .; v_call: TRBV5-4
cdr3_aa: CASSRSGEGNTGELFF; cdr3_nt: TGCGCCAGCAGCCGGTCCGGGGAAGGGAACACCGGGGAGCTGTTTTTT; j_call: TRBJ2-2; clone_size: .; d_call: .; v_call: TRBV5-1
cdr3_aa: CASSLEGIGTYEQYF; cdr3_nt: TGTGCCAGCAGCTTAGAGGGCATAGGGACCTACGAGCAGTACTTC; j_call: TRBJ2-7; clone_size: .; d_call: .; v_call: TRBV7-8
cdr3_aa: CASSPQRGGTKTQYF; cdr3_nt: TGTGCCAGCAGCCCCCAGCGGGGGGGCACGAAGACCCAGTACTTC; j_call: TRBJ2-5; clone_size: few; d_call: TRBD2; v_call: TRBV7-2
cdr3_aa: CASSRQGFGAGELFF; cdr3_nt: .; j_call: TRBJ2-2; clone_size: .; d_call: .; v_call: TRBV7-6
cdr3_aa: CACITQGLNTEAFF; cdr3_nt: TGTGCCTGTATAACACAGGGGTTGAACACTGAAGCTTTCTTT; j_call: TRBJ1-1; clone_size: .; d_call: TRBD1; v_call: TRBV2
cdr3_aa: CASSLEGTVNQPQHF; cdr3_nt: TGTGCCAGCAGCTTAGAGGGGACTGTTAATCAGCCCCAGCATTTT; j_call: TRBJ1-5; clone_size: .; d_call: .; v_call: TRBV7-2
cdr3_aa: CATLDSARSDTQYF; cdr3_nt: TGTGCCACCTTGGATTCCGCCAGGTCAGATACGCAGTATTTT; j_call: TRBJ2-3; clone_size: .; d_call: .; v_call: TRBV6-6
cdr3_aa: CATGRTEVYEQYF; cdr3_nt: TGTGCCACCGGTAGGACCGAGGTCTACGAGCAGTACTTC; j_call: TRBJ2-7; clone_size: .; d_call: .; v_call: TRBV19
cdr3_aa: CASSWGGTGGDEQYF; cdr3_nt: TGTGCCAGCAGCTGGGGGGGCACAGGAGGGGACGAGCAGTACTTC; j_call: TRBJ2-7; clone_size: .; d_call: .; v_call: TRBV5-6
cdr3_aa: CATSRVSGQPQHF; cdr3_nt: TGTGCCACCAGCAGAGTAAGTGGGCAGCCCCAGCATTTT; j_call: TRBJ1-5; clone_size: .; d_call: .; v_call: TRBV15
cdr3_aa: CASSPRGKMNTEAFF; cdr3_nt: TGTGCCAGCAGCCCTCGAGGAAAGATGAACACTGAAGCTTTCTTT; j_call: TRBJ1-1; clone_size: .; d_call: .; v_call: TRBV14
cdr3_aa: CASSSWTAPEAFF; cdr3_nt: TGTGCCAGCAGTTCGTGGACGGCGCCTGAAGCTTTCTTT; j_call: TRBJ1-1; clone_size: .; d_call: .; v_call: TRBV28
cdr3_aa: CASSFDAWLRQPQHF; cdr3_nt: TGTGCCAGCAGCTTTGACGCCTGGCTTCGGCAGCCCCAGCATTTT; j_call: TRBJ1-5; clone_size: .; d_call: .; v_call: TRBV6-1
cdr3_aa: CASSQGQVSTDTQYF; cdr3_nt: TGTGCCAGCAGCCAGGGGCAGGTTAGCACAGATACGCAGTATTTT; j_call: TRBJ2-3; clone_size: .; d_call: .; v_call: TRBV14
cdr3_aa: CASSLAGDRRGGYTF; cdr3_nt: TGCGCCAGCAGCTTGGCAGGGGACAGGCGAGGTGGCTACACCTTC; j_call: TRBJ1-2; clone_size: .; d_call: TRBD1; v_call: TRBV5-1
cdr3_aa: CAWSAGRGQPQHF; cdr3_nt: TGTGCCTGGAGTGCAGGGAGGGGCCAGCCCCAGCATTTT; j_call: TRBJ1-5; clone_size: few; d_call: .; v_call: TRBV30
cdr3_aa: CAIGDRWNTEAFF; cdr3_nt: TGTGCCATTGGGGACAGATGGAACACTGAAGCTTTCTTT; j_call: TRBJ1-1; clone_size: .; d_call: TRBD1; v_call: TRBV19
cdr3_aa: CASSLRRGDGETQYF; cdr3_nt: TGTGCCAGCAGCTTGAGGCGGGGGGACGGAGAGACCCAGTACTTC; j_call: TRBJ2-5; clone_size: .; d_call: TRBD2; v_call: TRBV5-4
cdr3_aa: CASSLGSGNQPQHF; cdr3_nt: TGTGCCAGCAGTTTAGGTTCAGGGAATCAGCCCCAGCATTTT; j_call: TRBJ1-5; clone_size: .; d_call: .; v_call: TRBV27
cdr3_aa: CASSFEGHYGYTF; cdr3_nt: TGTGCCAGCAGCTTCGAAGGTCACTATGGCTACACCTTC; j_call: TRBJ1-2; clone_size: .; d_call: .; v_call: TRBV7-9
cdr3_aa: CASSPPGEQETQYF; cdr3_nt: TGTGCCAGCAGCCCCCCGGGCGAGCAAGAGACCCAGTACTTC; j_call: TRBJ2-5; clone_size: .; d_call: .; v_call: TRBV7-3
cdr3_aa: CASSEYGTGTDTQYF; cdr3_nt: TGTGCCAGCAGTGAATACGGGACAGGGACAGATACGCAGTATTTT; j_call: TRBJ2-3; clone_size: .; d_call: TRBD1; v_call: TRBV6-4
cdr3_aa: CSVEGVGGKSYEQYF; cdr3_nt: TGCAGCGTTGAAGGGGTGGGCGGGAAGTCCTACGAGCAGTACTTC; j_call: TRBJ2-7; clone_size: .; d_call: .; v_call: TRBV29-1
cdr3_aa: CAAAASGRYEQYF; cdr3_nt: TGTGCCGCCGCGGCTAGCGGACGCTACGAGCAGTACTTC; j_call: TRBJ2-7; clone_size: .; d_call: TRBD2; v_call: TRBV10-3
cdr3_aa: CASSMEGATEAFF; cdr3_nt: TGTGCCAGTAGTATGGAGGGGGCCACTGAAGCTTTCTTT; j_call: TRBJ1-1; clone_size: few; d_call: TRBD1; v_call: TRBV19
cdr3_aa: CASSKMTGITWSSYNSPLHF; cdr3_nt: TGTGCCAGCAGCAAAATGACAGGGATAACATGGAGCTCCTATAATTCACCCCTCCACTTT; j_call: TRBJ1-6; clone_size: .; d_call: .; v_call: TRBV21-1
cdr3_aa: CASGILRDRGYEQYF; cdr3_nt: TGTGCCAGCGGGATCCTCCGGGACAGGGGCTACGAGCAGTACTTC; j_call: TRBJ2-7; clone_size: .; d_call: TRBD1; v_call: TRBV27
cdr3_aa: CASSPRTGPNTGELFF; cdr3_nt: TGTGCCAGCAGCCCCCGGACAGGACCGAACACCGGGGAGCTGTTTTTT; j_call: TRBJ2-2; clone_size: once; d_call: TRBD1; v_call: TRBV7-2
cdr3_aa: CASSRRGTNTGELFF; cdr3_nt: TGTGCCAGCAGCCGCCGGGGTACGAACACCGGGGAGCTGTTTTTT; j_call: TRBJ2-2; clone_size: .; d_call: .; v_call: TRBV11-2
cdr3_aa: CASSREHSSGNTIYF; cdr3_nt: TGTGCCAGCTCGAGGGAACATAGCTCTGGAAACACCATATATTTT; j_call: TRBJ1-3; clone_size: .; d_call: .; v_call: TRBV2
cdr3_aa: CASSLTLTGDTEAFF; cdr3_nt: TGTGCCAGCAGCTTGACCCTTACAGGGGACACTGAAGCTTTCTTT; j_call: TRBJ1-1; clone_size: .; d_call: TRBD1; v_call: TRBV5-4
cdr3_aa: CASSLVIDRGREQYF; cdr3_nt: TGTGCCAGCAGCTTGGTCATCGATAGGGGGCGAGAGCAGTACTTC; j_call: TRBJ2-7; clone_size: many; d_call: TRBD1; v_call: TRBV5-5
cdr3_aa: CASSQGGQGAREQYF; cdr3_nt: TGTGCCAGCAGCCAAGGGGGACAGGGGGCGAGGGAGCAGTACTTC; j_call: TRBJ2-7; clone_size: .; d_call: TRBD1; v_call: TRBV4-2
cdr3_aa: CASRKGASTDTQYF; cdr3_nt: TGTGCCAGCAGGAAGGGAGCTAGCACAGATACGCAGTATTTT; j_call: TRBJ2-3; clone_size: .; d_call: .; v_call: TRBV6-6
cdr3_aa: CASSLISGANVLTF; cdr3_nt: TGTGCCAGCAGCTTAATCTCTGGGGCCAACGTCCTGACTTTC; j_call: TRBJ2-6; clone_size: .; d_call: .; v_call: TRBV7-2